The entry that follows covers one T cell receptor beta chain sequence. Its cognate antigen has yet to be identified. The sample holds no much larger clone one base away, and base qualities are not on file. The immunoSEQ Assay, which uses bias-controlled multiplex PCR amplification of genomic DNA, was used to profile TCRbeta CDR3 regions. The published analysis was carried out like this. To quantify the absolute abundance of each unique TCRbeta CDR3 region, the sequences were collapsed and filtered. Differential abundance was assessed using a binomial (Fisher-equivalent) model and a beta-binomial model in which time-dependent variance fitted from healthy donors was added. Clones with fewer than 5 combined templates were excluded, and clones with Benjamini-Hochberg FDR below 0.01 were called differentially abundant. In the beta-binomial model, variance was expressed as a function of the total template count across the two samples, in the form v = (b*log(k)+a)^2. TCRdb stores this immuneACCESS table with in-frame sequences only. Part of the clones is absent; in the studies checked, under half of the shortfall reflects unresolved V genes, and no reason is known for the rest. V, J and clone size derive from that table, while D and trimming were established from the DNA sequence. Present in this sample are 75,000 to 90,000 clones, about 90% of which were seen just once. Roughly 7.7% of the sample is taken by the ten largest.

The CDR3 sequence holds 18 residues, the cysteine and phenylalanine included. This entry keeps only the CDR3 DNA: 54 bases, framed from base 1. The germline V gene supplies CDR1 KGHSH and CDR2 LQKENI. V and J are trimmed by 3 bases and 0 bases, and the gene matches miss 11 bases of the junction. During the collection period, no immune events, such as infections, were documented for the healthy donors. Time-dependent variance in a beta-binomial model of T-cell clone differential abundance was calibrated using healthy-donor blood repertoires as a training cohort. There were about ten healthy donors in the training cohort, of whom 3 were female and 7 were male. Donor ages ranged from 29 to 64 years, with an average of about 41 years. Whole blood from each healthy donor was obtained from a commercial supplier and was collected at three time points roughly 14 days apart. For immunosequencing, genomic DNA was extracted from unsorted whole blood.

The entry originates in a study of identifying expanded T cells in peripheral blood (dated by TCRdb to the late 2010s). For the study in its entirety: Technical replicates were generated by sequencing separate aliquots of the same genomic DNA pool, with four replicates compared pairwise.

General conclusions and limits of the study: It was expected by the authors that biological variance in healthy repertoires might increase further over much longer intervals, such as months to years. The binomial model flagged approximately 1.2 differentially abundant clones between technical replicates but 15 to 17 over roughly two weeks and roughly 19 over around 4 weeks. Variance in clone template counts between roughly 2-week samples significantly increased with total template count across all healthy donors. Across all healthy-donor time intervals, the beta-binomial model significantly cut both the number of clones called differentially abundant and the false-positive rate.

Sequenced: blood. The sequence is built from TRBV18 and TRBJ2-3; 8 junctional bases match TRBD2. The receptor was derived from a person aged 18 to 70 in good health. For the CDR3, the sequence is CASSPFPLSGISTDTQYF. The sequence in DNA is TGTGCCAGCTCACCTTTCCCTCTTAGCGGGATTAGCACAGATACGCAGTATTTT.